The clone carrying this TCR beta chain was counted many times. Its cognate antigen is unknown. These data originate in a study of early T cells in non-severe SARS-CoV-2 infection. Across the whole study: Sequenced bulk RNA came from whole blood that was unsorted, and chains were unpaired.

Whole-study results and caveats: Private and CD4 specificities were missed by VDJdb matching, which favored anti-spike CD8 responses.

cDNA molecules, individually, were tagged with unique molecular identifiers. TCRdb re-derived calls from the 5' RACE reads in MiXCR, one entry per CDR3 protein. The sample has 25,000 to 35,000 distinct CDR3 sequences; roughly 2.8% are singletons. The ends were cut back, 0 bases at V and 4 bases at J, with 9 bases in the middle. The CDR3 contains 14 residues. Germline V gene sequence: CDR1 MGHRA, CDR2 YSYEKL. The chain joins TRBV4-1 to TRBJ1-2; no definite D call. The sequencing input was whole blood. The receptor comes from an adult who was a healthcare worker with PCR-confirmed SARS-CoV-2 infection or an uninfected control (not recorded which). DNA of the CDR3: TGCGCCAGCAGCCAAGACGGGGTAGTCTATGGCTACACCTTC. Translation gives CASSQDGVVYGYTF.